Listed below are T cell receptor beta chains from one sample, sequenced in a study of CD8+ T cells in alopecia areata. Data came from immunoSEQ multiplex PCR; TCRdb stores just in-frame clones and leaves some out. In the table there are 130,000 to 150,000 clones, 82% of which are singletons. The starting material was CD8+ T cells sorted from blood, obtained at week 4, from a patient treated with tofacitinib. The receptor source for this set is a human donor with alopecia areata. CDR3s include the opening cysteine and the closing phenylalanine or tryptophan. A D gene is named only where the DNA matches it firmly. A row's size may be missing; if present it is once, few, many or a size class.

clone_size j_call cdr3_length v_call d_call cdr3_nt cdr3_aa
. TRBJ2-7 14 TRBV15 . TGTGCCACCAGCAGAGGGGAGGGGGCGAGGGAGCAGTACTTC CATSRGEGAREQYF
. TRBJ1-2 15 TRBV27 . TGTGCCAGCAGTTTATCCAGGGGAAGAGGCTATGGCTACACCTTC CASSLSRGRGYGYTF
. TRBJ2-1 15 TRBV19 . TGTGCCAGTAGTACCCCAGGGCAGTCCTACAATGAGCAGTTCTTC CASSTPGQSYNEQFF
. TRBJ2-3 13 TRBV30 . TGTGCCTGGGCCGGGTGGGGTACAGATACGCAGTATTTT CAWAGWGTDTQYF
. TRBJ1-4 13 TRBV2 . TGTGCCAGCAGTGAGGGGGGAAATGAAAAACTGTTTTTT CASSEGGNEKLFF
. TRBJ2-7 13 TRBV13 . TGTGCCAGCAGCTTAGGGGGAGGCTACGAGCAGTACTTC CASSLGGGYEQYF
. TRBJ2-5 17 TRBV4-2 TRBD2 TGTGCCAGCAGCCAAGGACTAGCGGGGGGGATCCGGGAGACCCAGTACTTC CASSQGLAGGIRETQYF
. TRBJ1-1 13 TRBV9 . TGTGCCAGCAGCGTAGGGGTGGGAACTGAAGCTTTCTTT CASSVGVGTEAFF
few TRBJ1-2 16 TRBV4-1 . TGCGCCAGCAGCCTCACACAGACAGCCACTAACTATGGCTACACCTTC CASSLTQTATNYGYTF
. TRBJ2-3 11 TRBV11-2 . TGTGCCAGCAGCTTATTGGGTACGCAGTATTTT CASSLLGTQYF
. TRBJ1-4 17 TRBV27 . TGTGCCAGCAGTTTATATGGGCAGGGAGCAACTAATGAAAAACTGTTTTTT CASSLYGQGATNEKLFF
. TRBJ2-7 13 TRBV7-2 TRBD1 TGTGCCAGCAGCCCAGGACAGGGTTACGAGCAGTACTTC CASSPGQGYEQYF
. TRBJ1-6 14 TRBV30 . TGTGCCTGGGGCAGGAGCTCCTATAATTCACCCCTCCACTTT CAWGRSSYNSPLHF